Following are 19 T cell receptor beta chains from one sample sequenced in a study of human T cells and chemical hapten exposure. Specified time point: patch test 3, about 24 weeks after DPC sensitization. Sample treatment: therapeutic diphenylcyclopropenone sensitization with weekly scalp DPC. Extraction of total RNA was performed on unfractionated whole blood. From the RACE reads, TCRdb called clonotypes with MiXCR, one entry per CDR3 protein. The top ten hold about 2.3% of the sample, which has 30,000 to 40,000 distinct CDR3 sequences, 9.5% to 15% seen once. The source material was whole blood, sampled in connection with sensitization to the hapten diphenylcyclopropenone (DPC). The receptors were sampled from a woman in her forties with alopecia areata. Some clones in this sample may be carry-over from other donors' samples.

The CDR3 region has the DNA TGCAGCGTTGGCGAGGGGAACTACAATGAGCAGTTCTTC. Its translation is CSVGEGNYNEQFF. The chain employs TRBV29-1 and TRBJ2-1; either TRBD1 or TRBD2 may fit D (5 bases each). The CDR3 is 13 amino acids. Looked up from germline, CDR1 is SQVTM and CDR2 is ANQGSEA. Trimming left V 4 bases short and J 3 bases short, with 10 bases between.

This clonotype has ten or more counts. The chain carries TRBV4-3 and TRBJ2-5, with 13 bases aligning to TRBD2. The junction had 3 bases not matched to a gene; V was cut back by 3 bases and J by 2 bases. Germline V CDR1 and CDR2: LGHNA, YSLEER. The CDR3 is 16 amino acids. CDR3 region: CASSQGLAGKQETQYF. The DNA for the CDR3 is TGCGCCAGCAGCCAGGGACTAGCGGGGAAGCAAGAGACCCAGTACTTC.

The sample holds a few counts of this clonotype. The J gene is TRBJ2-2, the V gene TRBV19; D unresolved. The germline V gene has CDR1 LNHDA and CDR2 SQIVND (reference sequence). V lost 6 bases and J 0 bases, leaving 5 bases between the germline ends. The CDR3 is 13 residues long. CDR3 amino acids: CASRAPNTGELFF. The CDR3 nucleotides are TGTGCCAGTAGAGCACCGAACACCGGGGAGCTGTTTTTT.

This clonotype has ten or more counts. This chain connects TRBV28 to TRBJ2-3; D is possibly TRBD1 (6 bases). Germline assignment: CDR1 MDHEN and CDR2 SYDVKM. CDR3 length equals 14 residues. V was clipped by 3 bases and J by 8 bases, with 15 bases between them. The CDR3 loop reads CASSFGQGFGTQYF. CDR3 nucleotides: TGTGCCAGCAGTTTTGGGCAGGGGTTCGGTACGCAGTATTTT.

CDR3 region: CASSLRHTPEGEKLFF. CDR3 DNA: TGTGCCAGCAGCTTACGACATACACCTGAAGGGGAAAAACTGTTTTTT. The rearrangement uses TRBV11-2 and TRBJ1-4, with D unresolved. The CDR3 is made up of 16 amino acids. The ends were cut back, 2 bases at V and 8 bases at J, with 18 bases in the middle. Germline loops: CDR1 SGHAT, CDR2 FQNNGV.

This clonotype was counted between two and nine times. V usage is TRBV3-1 and J usage is TRBJ2-1; unclear D gene. The CDR3 totals 11 residues. Germline V gene data show CDR1 as LGHDT and CDR2 as YNNKEL (reference sequence). V was trimmed by 6 bases and J by 6 bases, leaving 6 bases between them. Here the CDR3 reads CASSWGNEQFF. In DNA form, the CDR3 reads TGTGCCAGCAGTTGGGGCAATGAGCAGTTCTTC.

Many counts were recorded for this clonotype. The V and J genes are TRBV6-4 and TRBJ2-1, with unresolved D. The CDR3 runs to 15 residues. Germline-derived CDR1 and CDR2 are MRHNA and SNTAGT. V was pared by 5 bases and J by 3 bases, with 14 bases between. The CDR3 sequence: CASSSAPSFYNEQFF. The DNA of the CDR3 is TGTGCCAGCAGTTCCGCCCCGAGCTTCTACAATGAGCAGTTCTTC.

This clonotype was seen only a few times. The V and J genes are TRBV5-1 and TRBJ2-3; D ambiguous. Germline V gene lookup returns CDR1 SGHRS and CDR2 YFSETQ. V lost 0 bases and J lost 1, with 15 bases in between. There are 17 residues in the CDR3. CDR3 sequence (DNA): TGCGCCAGCAGCTTGGCCATTATATTAGCCGGCACAGATACGCAGTATTTT. Encoded protein: CASSLAIILAGTDTQYF.

This clonotype was observed many times. The V call is TRBV28, the J call TRBJ2-7; no clear D gene. This CDR3 region has 11 residues. Germline CDR1 MDHEN, CDR2 SYDVKM. The germline V and J ends were trimmed by 3 bases and 4 bases, with 4 bases remaining between them. The CDR3: CASSFQYEQYF. The CDR3 DNA is TGTGCCAGCAGTTTCCAGTACGAGCAGTACTTC.

This clonotype was seen many times. The chain uses TRBV20-1 and TRBJ2-3; D gene uncertain. The germline V gene has CDR1 DFQATT and CDR2 SNEGSKA (reference sequence). The CDR3 consists of 14 residues. V was cut by 3 bases and J by 6 bases, with 16 bases left in between. Here the CDR3 reads CSASPYRLGDTQYF. CDR3 DNA: TGCAGTGCTAGCCCGTACCGACTTGGGGATACGCAGTATTTT.

V gene TRBV29-1 combines with J gene TRBJ2-7; 7 bases are shared with TRBD1. The germline CDR1 and CDR2 sequences are SQVTM and ANQGSEA. J was trimmed by 6 bases and V by 7 bases; bases with no gene match: 15. This CDR3 has 14 amino acids. CDR3 bases: TGCAGCGCGAGAATCGGGACAGACCCCCTCGAGCAGTACTTC. Amino acid sequence: CSARIGTDPLEQYF.

This clonotype was observed at least ten times. This chain connects TRBV20-1 to TRBJ1-3; TRBD1 is a possible D gene (5 bases). The length of the CDR3 is 13 residues. V gave up 2 bases and J gave up 4 bases, with 9 bases separating them. Germline V gives CDR1 DFQATT, CDR2 SNEGSKA (reference sequence). CDR3 DNA sequence: TGCAGTGCTAGACAGGGAATAGGAAACACCATATATTTT. As protein: CSARQGIGNTIYF.

This clonotype was found many times. This sequence joins TRBV28 and TRBJ2-7; 7 nucleotides align to TRBD2. V gave up 3 bases and J gave up 3 bases; unmatched junction bases: 5. This CDR3 is built from 14 residues. Per germline, CDR1 MDHEN and CDR2 SYDVKM. The CDR3 DNA reads as TGTGCCAGCAGTTTCGGGGGGAGGAACTACGAGCAGTACTTC. The encoded protein is CASSFGGRNYEQYF.

This clonotype was counted many times. The chain links TRBV12-5 to TRBJ2-5; weak D call: TRBD2 (6 bases). V was cut by 1 base and J by 4 bases, with 7 bases left in between. CDR1 and CDR2 from the germline V gene are LGHNT and FRNRAP. CDR3 size: 13 residues. The CDR3 region has the DNA TGTGCTAGTGGTTTGGCGGGGGTAGAGACCCAGTACTTC. Protein sequence: CASGLAGVETQYF.

This clonotype was observed a few times. V and J are TRBV20-1 and TRBJ2-1; the match to TRBD2 covers 9 bases. The CDR3 loop spans 19 amino acids. From germline, CDR1 is DFQATT and CDR2 SNEGSKA (reference sequence). Trimming cost V 5 bases and J 0 bases; bases outside gene matches: 17. CDR3 amino acids: CSASLPARGGPSSYNEQFF. CDR3 in DNA: TGCAGTGCTTCCCTGCCGGCGCGGGGGGGCCCTAGCTCCTACAATGAGCAGTTCTTC.

The V and J genes are TRBV11-2 and TRBJ2-7; 11 bases match TRBD2. The length of the CDR3 is 14 residues. The V and J ends lost 5 bases and 3 bases, in that order; junction bases with no gene match: 3. CDR1 is SGHAT and CDR2 is FQNNGV in the germline V gene. The CDR3 here is CASSPSGGYYEQYF. CDR3 DNA sequence: TGTGCCAGCAGCCCTAGCGGGGGGTACTACGAGCAGTACTTC.

V and J are TRBV7-6 and TRBJ2-1; TRBD2 matches 10 bases. Germline lookup yields CDR1 SGHVS and CDR2 FNYEAQ. The CDR3 sequence is 18 residues long. Losses at the gene ends were 3 bases for V and 0 bases for J; bases not matched to a gene: 8. The CDR3 is CASSFLGASGGSYNEQFF. In DNA form, the CDR3 reads TGTGCCAGCAGCTTTCTTGGGGCTAGCGGGGGCTCCTACAATGAGCAGTTCTTC.

The table lists this clonotype with a few counts. The genes are TRBV10-2 and TRBJ2-1; D is ambiguous. Germline V gene sequence: CDR1 WSHSY, CDR2 SAAADI. This CDR3 spans 16 amino acids. V was cut by 5 bases and J by 0 bases, with 14 bases left in between. DNA for the CDR3: TGCGCCAGCAGTCTTTCGACTTCGAGCTCCTACAATGAGCAGTTCTTC. It translates to CASSLSTSSSYNEQFF.

This clonotype was detected many times. This chain connects TRBV10-3 to TRBJ1-3; D call uncertain. The CDR3 runs to 11 residues. Trimming removed 3 bases from V and 7 bases from J, with 4 bases in between. CDR1 and CDR2 (germline): ENHRY, SYGVKD. CDR3 protein: CAISEGNTIYF. CDR3 bases: TGTGCCATCAGTGAAGGGAACACCATATATTTT.